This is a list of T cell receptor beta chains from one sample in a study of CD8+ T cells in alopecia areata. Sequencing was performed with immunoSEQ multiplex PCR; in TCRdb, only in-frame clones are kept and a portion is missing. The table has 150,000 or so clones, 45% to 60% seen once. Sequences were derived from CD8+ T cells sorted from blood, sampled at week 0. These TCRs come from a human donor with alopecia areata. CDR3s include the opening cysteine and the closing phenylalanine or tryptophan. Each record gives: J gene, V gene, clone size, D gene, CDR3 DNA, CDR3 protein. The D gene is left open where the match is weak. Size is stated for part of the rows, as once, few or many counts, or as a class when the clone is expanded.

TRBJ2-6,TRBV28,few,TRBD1,TGTGCCAGCAGTCCATACCGGGACAGGGGGTCTGGGGCCAACGTCCTGACTTTC,CASSPYRDRGSGANVLTF
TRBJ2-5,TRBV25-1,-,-,TGTGCCACCATGAGGGAGACCCAGTACTTC,CATMRETQYF
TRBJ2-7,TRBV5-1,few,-,TGCGCCAGCAGCTTAATAGCGGAGAGTTCCTCCTACGAGCAGTACTTC,CASSLIAESSSYEQYF
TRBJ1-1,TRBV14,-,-,TGTGCCAGCAGCCAAGATTTTCGATCGACAGGAGTGAACACTGAAGCTTTCTTT,CASSQDFRSTGVNTEAFF
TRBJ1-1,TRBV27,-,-,TGTGCCAGCATTAAGGCAGGATCGAACACTGAAGCTTTCTTT,CASIKAGSNTEAFF
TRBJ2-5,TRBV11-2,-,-,TGTGCCAGCAGCTTTTGGGCCTCCCAAGAGACCCAGTACTTC,CASSFWASQETQYF
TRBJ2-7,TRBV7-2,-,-,TGTGCCAGCAGCCCCGGAGTTGGCTCCTACGAGCAGTACTTC,CASSPGVGSYEQYF
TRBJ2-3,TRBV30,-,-,TGTGCCTGGGGGTCGACAGGGACTAGCACAGATACGCAGTATTTT,CAWGSTGTSTDTQYF
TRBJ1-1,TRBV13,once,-,TGTGCCAGCAGCTCACGCCCCGACGGGCTGAACACTGAAGCTTTCTTT,CASSSRPDGLNTEAFF
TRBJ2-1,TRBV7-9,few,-,TGTGCCAGCAGCCGAGCGGCCGGTGAGCAGTTCTTC,CASSRAAGEQFF
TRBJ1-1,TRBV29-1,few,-,TGCAGCGCCCAAAGGGGAGGGAACACTGAAGCTTTCTTT,CSAQRGGNTEAFF
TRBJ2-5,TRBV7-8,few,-,TGTGCCAGCAGCTTATATGAGTCACAACTAGGAGAGACCCAGTACTTC,CASSLYESQLGETQYF
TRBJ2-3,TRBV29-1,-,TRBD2,TGCAGCGTTGTACGGTCTAGCGGGGGGATCTTCACAGATACGCAGTATTTT,CSVVRSSGGIFTDTQYF
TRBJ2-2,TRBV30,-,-,TGTGCCTGGAGCTCTGGGGGCACCGGGGAGCTGTTTTTT,CAWSSGGTGELFF
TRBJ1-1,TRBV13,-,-,TGTGCCAGCAGCCCATCATACACTGAAGCTTTCTTT,CASSPSYTEAFF
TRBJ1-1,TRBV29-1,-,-,TGCAGCGTTGAAAGGGACACTGAAGCTTTCTTT,CSVERDTEAFF
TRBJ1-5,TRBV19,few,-,TGTGCCAGTAGCCTCGGACAGTCGAGCCAGCCCCAGCATTTT,CASSLGQSSQPQHF
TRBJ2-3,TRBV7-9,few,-,TGTGCCAGCAGCTTAGTGGTCTCCACAGATACGCAGTATTTT,CASSLVVSTDTQYF
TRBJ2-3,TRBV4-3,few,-,TGCGCCAGCGGGGGCCCAGATACGCAGTATTTT,CASGGPDTQYF
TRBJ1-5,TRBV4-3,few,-,TGCGCCAGCAGCCAAGACGGGGACACCAATCAGCCCCAGCATTTT,CASSQDGDTNQPQHF
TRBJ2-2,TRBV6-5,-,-,TGTGCCAGCAGGTCAACTGGTTCGAACACCGGGGAGCTGTTTTTT,CASRSTGSNTGELFF
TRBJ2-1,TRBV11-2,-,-,TGTGCCAGCAGCTTAGTAACTACCCGAGAGCAGTTCTTC,CASSLVTTREQFF
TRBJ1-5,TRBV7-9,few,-,TGTGCCAGCAGCTTAGCTGGCCAGCCCCAGCATTTT,CASSLAGQPQHF
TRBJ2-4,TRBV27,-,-,TGTGCCAGCAGTCAATCTAGGTCTAGAGCCAAAAACATTCAGTACTTC,CASSQSRSRAKNIQYF
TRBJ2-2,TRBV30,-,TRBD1,TGTGCCTGGAGGATGGACAGGACCGCGAACACCGGGGAGCTGTTTTTT,CAWRMDRTANTGELFF
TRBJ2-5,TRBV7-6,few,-,TGTGCCAGCAGCGAAACAGGGGGGGATTACCAAGAGACCCAGTACTTC,CASSETGGDYQETQYF
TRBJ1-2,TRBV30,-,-,TGTGCATGGGACCCGGACAACAGCTACACCTTC,CAWDPDNSYTF
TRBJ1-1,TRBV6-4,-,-,TGTGCCAGCAGTGACCGACCGTACACTGAAGCTTTCTTT,CASSDRPYTEAFF
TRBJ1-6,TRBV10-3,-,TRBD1,TGTGCCATCAGTGAGGCCTCCCCGGGACAGGGGATTTCACCCCTCCACTTT,CAISEASPGQGISPLHF
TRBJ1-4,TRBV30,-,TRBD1,TGTGCCTGGAGTAATACAGGGGGCGTAGAAAAACTGTTTTTT,CAWSNTGGVEKLFF
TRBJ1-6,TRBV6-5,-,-,TGTGCCAGCAGTTACAGGGAGGGATTTAATTCACCCCTCCACTTT,CASSYREGFNSPLHF
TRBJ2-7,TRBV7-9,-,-,TGTGCCAGCAGCTCGGACGGGGAGCCGGCCTACGAGCAGTACTTC,CASSSDGEPAYEQYF
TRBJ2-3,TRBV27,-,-,TGTGCCAGCAGTTTGGTTTCGGAGGGGGTGGATACGCAGTATTTT,CASSLVSEGVDTQYF
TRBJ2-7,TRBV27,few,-,TGTGCCAGCAGTTTATCGAAATCACGCGAGCAGTACTTC,CASSLSKSREQYF
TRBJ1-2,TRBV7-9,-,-,TGTGCCAGCAGCGACGGACAGCACTATGGCTACACCTTC,CASSDGQHYGYTF
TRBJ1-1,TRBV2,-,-,TGTGCCAGCAGTGAGGGGAGGGGCTGGAGCACTGAAGCTTTCTTT,CASSEGRGWSTEAFF
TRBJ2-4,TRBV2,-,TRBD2,TGTGCCAGCAGTGAAGCTGGGGGGGTCAAAAACATTCAGTACTTC,CASSEAGGVKNIQYF